This TCR beta chain stems from a study of blood T cell repertoires in COVID-19. TCRdb's copy holds only in-frame clones and misses some; the assay was immunoSEQ multiplex PCR. Found here are some 270,000 clones, 80% to 90% of them singletons; the top ten hold approximately 4%. Material for sequencing was PBMCs or T cells enriched from blood (not recorded which). This receptor was obtained from a woman in her twenties or thirties with acute COVID-19.

Here the CDR3 reads CASSPTGLDTEAFF. CDR3 sequence (DNA): TGTGCCAGCAGTCCCACAGGGCTGGACACTGAAGCTTTCTTT. This chain connects TRBV28 to TRBJ1-1; D is possibly TRBD1 (6 bases). The germline V gene encodes CDR1 MDHEN and CDR2 SYDVKM. V lost 5 bases and J lost 3, with 13 bases in between. The CDR3 is made up of 14 amino acids.